This T cell receptor (beta chain) was sequenced in a study of regulatory T cells in long-lasting Graves disease. Background on the study: Patients met the persistent Graves' disease definition after over 5 years of antithyroid drugs with positive TSH receptor antibodies. Findings of the study overall: Accuracy was possibly reduced by small sample size.

This clonotype was recorded many times. The antigen remains unidentified. With iRepertoire HTBI primers and Arm-PCR of CDR3 regions, TCR beta libraries were built. In the source study's methods: Detected in the samples were about 58 TRBV and 14 TRBJ segments. TCRdb called the multiplex PCR reads again in MiXCR, with one record for every CDR3 protein. None of the V and J calls come from the authors' own analysis; TCRdb made them. The table lists around 430,000 distinct CDR3 sequences, roughly 22% of them singletons. The time point is: persistent/refractory GD, antithyroid drugs over 5 years with positive TRAb. Researchers made the TCR library from RNA that was extracted from PBMCs. Germline assignment: CDR1 SQVTM and CDR2 ANQGSEA. This CDR3 contains 10 residues. Trimming removed 4 bases from V and 14 bases from J; junction bases left unmatched: 7.

V gene TRBV29-1 combines with J gene TRBJ2-5; 7 positions agree with TRBD1. The sample in question was peripheral blood mononuclear cells (PBMCs), obtained when the disease was refractory, from a patient treated with antithyroid drugs. The receptor comes from a female donor with Graves disease. CDR3 nucleotide sequence: TGCAGCGTTGTGGGGGACAGACTATACTTC. Translated, it gives CSVVGDRLYF.